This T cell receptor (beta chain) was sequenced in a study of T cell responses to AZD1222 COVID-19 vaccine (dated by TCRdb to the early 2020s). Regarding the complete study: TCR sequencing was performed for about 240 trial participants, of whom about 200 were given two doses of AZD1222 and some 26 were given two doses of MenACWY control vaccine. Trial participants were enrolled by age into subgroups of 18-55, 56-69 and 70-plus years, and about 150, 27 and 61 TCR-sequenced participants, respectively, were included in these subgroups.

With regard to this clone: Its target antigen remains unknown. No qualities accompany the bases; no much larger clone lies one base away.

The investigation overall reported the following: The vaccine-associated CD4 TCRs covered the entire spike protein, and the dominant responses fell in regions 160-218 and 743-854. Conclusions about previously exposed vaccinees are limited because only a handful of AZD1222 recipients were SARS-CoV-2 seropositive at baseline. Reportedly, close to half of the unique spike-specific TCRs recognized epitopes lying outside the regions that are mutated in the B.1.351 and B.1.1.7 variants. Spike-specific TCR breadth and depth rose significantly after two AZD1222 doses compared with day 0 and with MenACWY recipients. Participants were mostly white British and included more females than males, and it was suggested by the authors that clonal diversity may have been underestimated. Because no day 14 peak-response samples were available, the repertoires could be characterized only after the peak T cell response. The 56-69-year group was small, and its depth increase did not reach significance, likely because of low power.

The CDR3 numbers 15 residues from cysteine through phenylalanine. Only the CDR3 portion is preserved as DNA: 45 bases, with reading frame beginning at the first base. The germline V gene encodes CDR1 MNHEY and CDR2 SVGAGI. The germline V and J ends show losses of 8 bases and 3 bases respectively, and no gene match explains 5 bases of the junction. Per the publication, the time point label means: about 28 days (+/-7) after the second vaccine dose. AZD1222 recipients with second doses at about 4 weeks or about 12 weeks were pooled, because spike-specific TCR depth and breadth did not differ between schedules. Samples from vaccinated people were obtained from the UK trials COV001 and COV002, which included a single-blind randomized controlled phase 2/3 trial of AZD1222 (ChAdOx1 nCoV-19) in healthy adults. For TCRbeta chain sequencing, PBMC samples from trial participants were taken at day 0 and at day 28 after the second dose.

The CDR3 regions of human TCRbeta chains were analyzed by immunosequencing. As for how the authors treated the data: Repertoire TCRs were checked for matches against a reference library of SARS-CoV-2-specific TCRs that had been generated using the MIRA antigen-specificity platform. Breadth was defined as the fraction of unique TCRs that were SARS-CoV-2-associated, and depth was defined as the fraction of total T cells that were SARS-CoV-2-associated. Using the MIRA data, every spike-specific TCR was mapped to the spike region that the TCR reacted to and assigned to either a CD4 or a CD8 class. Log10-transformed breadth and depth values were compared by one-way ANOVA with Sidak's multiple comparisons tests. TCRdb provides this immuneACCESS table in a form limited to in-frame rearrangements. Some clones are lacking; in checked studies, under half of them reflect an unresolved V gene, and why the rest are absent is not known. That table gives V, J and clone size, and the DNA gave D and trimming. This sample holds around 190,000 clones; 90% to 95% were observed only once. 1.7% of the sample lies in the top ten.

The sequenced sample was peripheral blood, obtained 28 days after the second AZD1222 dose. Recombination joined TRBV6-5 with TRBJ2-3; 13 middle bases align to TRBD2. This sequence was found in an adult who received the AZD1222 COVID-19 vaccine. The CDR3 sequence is CASCRLAGGTDTQYF. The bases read TGTGCCAGCTGCCGACTAGCGGGGGGTACAGATACGCAGTATTTT.